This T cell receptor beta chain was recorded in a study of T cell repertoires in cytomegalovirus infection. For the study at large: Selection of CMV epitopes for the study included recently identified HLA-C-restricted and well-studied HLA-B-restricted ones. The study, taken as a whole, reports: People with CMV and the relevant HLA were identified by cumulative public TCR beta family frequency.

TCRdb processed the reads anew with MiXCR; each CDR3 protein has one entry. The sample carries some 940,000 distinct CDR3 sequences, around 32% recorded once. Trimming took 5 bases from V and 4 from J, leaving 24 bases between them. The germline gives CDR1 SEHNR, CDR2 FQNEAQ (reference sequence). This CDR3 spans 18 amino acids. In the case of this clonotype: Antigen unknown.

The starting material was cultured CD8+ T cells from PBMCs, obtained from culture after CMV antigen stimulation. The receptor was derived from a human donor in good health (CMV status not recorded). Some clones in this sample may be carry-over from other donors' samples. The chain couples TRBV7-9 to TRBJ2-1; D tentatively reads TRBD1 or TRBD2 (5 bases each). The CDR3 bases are TGTGCCAGCAGCGCGTGGGACGGGGCCTCTTCTATATACAATGAGCAGTTCTTC. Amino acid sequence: CASSAWDGASSIYNEQFF. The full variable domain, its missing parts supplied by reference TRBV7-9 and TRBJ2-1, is DTGVSQNPRHKITKRGQNVTFRCDPISEHNRLYWYRQTLGQGPEFLTYFQNEAQLEKSRLLSDRFSAERPKGSFSTLEIQRTEQGDSAMYLCASSAWDGASSIYNEQFFGPGTRLTVL.